Following are 11 T cell receptor beta chains from one sample sequenced in a study of blood T cells in healthy people across ages. The authors ran a second PCR of about 6 to 11 cycles using a sample-barcoded 5' primer and a J-beta primer mix. TCRdb used MiXCR to reprocess the 5' RACE reads, holding one entry per CDR3 protein. The repertoire holds about 1.5 million distinct CDR3 sequences, with roughly 43% as singletons. The specimen sequenced was blood. The receptors shown here come from a woman aged 18-29 years in good health.

This chain links TRBV20-1 with TRBJ1-5, with TRBD1 identical over 8 bases. The CDR3 runs to 14 residues. J lost 4 bases, V lost 5 bases, and 7 bases had no gene match. The germline V gene has CDR1 DFQATT and CDR2 SNEGSKA (reference sequence). The CDR3 spells CSAFTGGKNQPQHF. In DNA form, the CDR3 reads TGCAGTGCTTTCACAGGGGGGAAAAATCAGCCCCAGCATTTT.

The chain is built from TRBV28 and TRBJ2-7; D gene ambiguous. The V gene's germline CDR1 is MDHEN and CDR2 SYDVKM. The V end lost 3 bases, the J end lost 5 bases, and 20 bases lay between the germline ends. This CDR3 is 16 amino acids long. The CDR3 nucleotides read TGTGCCAGCAGTTTTAGGTCGAGCCCGTTCAGCCACGAGCAGTACTTC. Protein: CASSFRSSPFSHEQYF.

This chain links TRBV6-5 with TRBJ2-7; D gene unclear. Trimming took off 6 bases at V and 2 bases at J, with 11 bases between the two ends. Germline CDR1 MNHEY, CDR2 SVGAGI. This CDR3 comprises 13 residues. This CDR3 is CASSSGSTYEQYF. CDR3 sequence (DNA): TGTGCCAGCAGCTCCGGGTCAACCTACGAGCAGTACTTC.

This clonotype has a handful of counts. This chain uses TRBV9 with TRBJ2-3; D not resolved. V gave up 0 bases and J gave up 5 bases, with 10 bases separating them. CDR1 and CDR2 (germline): SGDLS, YYNGEE. The CDR3 is 14 amino acids. Here the CDR3 DNA reads TGTGCCAGCAGCGTAGATTGGGTTTTAGATACGCAGTATTTT. This sequence encodes CASSVDWVLDTQYF. Looking up the rest from reference TRBV9 and TRBJ2-3 gives the full variable domain: DSGVTQTPKHLITATGQRVTLRCSPRSGDLSVYWYQQSLDQGLQFLIQYYNGEERAKGNILERFSAQQFPDLHSELNLSSLELGDSALYFCASSVDWVLDTQYFGPGTRLTVL.

The genes are TRBV7-3 and TRBJ2-1; 9 bases line up with TRBD2. Germline lookup yields CDR1 SGHTA and CDR2 FQGTGA. This CDR3 contains 16 residues. The junction had 12 bases not matched to a gene; V was cut back by 1 base and J by 11 bases. DNA of the CDR3: TGTGCCAGCAGCTTAAATGGGGGGCCTAGCGGGACCAAGCAGTTCTTC. Translated, it gives CASSLNGGPSGTKQFF.

The chain joins TRBV11-2 to TRBJ2-1, with D hard to call. The CDR3 sequence is 12 residues long. Germline-derived CDR1 and CDR2 are SGHAT and FQNNGV. Trimming cost V 4 bases and J 12 bases, with 13 bases left between them. In nucleotides, the CDR3 is TGTGCCAGCAGCTCAATTTTGGCAGGGCAGTTCTTC. It codes for CASSSILAGQFF.

As DNA, the CDR3 is TGCAGTGGGAATGGGGGAGGCACAGATACGCAGTATTTT. This codes for CSGNGGGTDTQYF. The rearrangement links TRBV20-1 to TRBJ2-3; D tentatively fits TRBD1 or TRBD2 (5 bases each). With 7 bases removed from V and 1 base from J, the gap between germline ends came to 12 bases. The length of the CDR3 is 13 residues. Germline V gives CDR1 DFQATT, CDR2 SNEGSKA (reference sequence).

The chain links TRBV7-9 to TRBJ2-7; the D is unclear. Germline CDR1 SEHNR, CDR2 FQNEAQ (reference sequence). V was pared by 3 bases and J by 0 bases, with 15 bases between. The CDR3 length is 16 residues. In DNA, the CDR3 is TGTGCCAGCAGCTTCGGTCGGACGGAGAACTCCTACGAGCAGTACTTC. It codes for CASSFGRTENSYEQYF.

The chain has TRBV7-2 and TRBJ1-2; the match to TRBD1 covers 7 bases. CDR3 size: 14 residues. Trimming removed 8 bases from V and 3 bases from J; junction bases left unmatched: 9. The germline gives CDR1 SGHTA, CDR2 FQGNSA. The CDR3 DNA is TGTGCCAGCGGCTCCCGAGGGGGCGACTATGGCTACACCTTC. Encoded protein: CASGSRGGDYGYTF. Using reference TRBV7-2 and TRBJ1-2 for the parts outside the CDR3, the full variable domain is GAGVSQSPSNKVTEKGKDVELRCDPISGHTALYWYRQSLGQGLEFLIYFQGNSAPDKSGLPSDRFSAERTGGSVSTLTIQRTQQEDSAVYLCASGSRGGDYGYTFGSGTRLTVV.

Turning to this clonotype: Possible read error: a much larger clone is one base away. The gene calls are TRBV27 and TRBJ2-1, with 7 bases lining up with TRBD2. Trimming removed 4 bases from V and 4 bases from J; junction bases left unmatched: 13. This CDR3 is built from 17 residues. In germline, CDR1 is MNHEY, CDR2 SMNVEV (reference sequence). CDR3 amino acids: CASSSTGGTIGYNEQFF. Here the CDR3 DNA reads TGTGCCAGCAGTTCCACCGGGGGGACCATCGGATACAATGAGCAGTTCTTC.

This chain uses TRBV30 with TRBJ2-1; D is perhaps TRBD2 (6 bases). Germline V lookup: CDR1 GTSNPN, CDR2 SVGIG (reference sequence). The V end was cut by 0 bases, the J end by 7 bases, with 16 bases between. CDR3 size: 15 residues. CDR3: CAWSVATRSRNEQFF. The CDR3 DNA follows: TGTGCCTGGAGTGTAGCGACTAGAAGTAGGAATGAGCAGTTCTTC.